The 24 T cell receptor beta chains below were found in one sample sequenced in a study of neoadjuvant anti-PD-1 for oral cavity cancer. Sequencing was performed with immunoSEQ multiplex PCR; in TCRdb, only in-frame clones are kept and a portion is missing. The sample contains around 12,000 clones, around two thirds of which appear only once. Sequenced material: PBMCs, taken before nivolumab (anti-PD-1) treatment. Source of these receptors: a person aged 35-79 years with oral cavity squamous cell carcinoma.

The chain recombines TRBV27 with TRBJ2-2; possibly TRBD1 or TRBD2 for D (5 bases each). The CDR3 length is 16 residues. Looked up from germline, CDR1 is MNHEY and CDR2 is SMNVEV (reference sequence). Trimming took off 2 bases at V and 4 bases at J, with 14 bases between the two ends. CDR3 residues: CASSLLGPRGTGELFF. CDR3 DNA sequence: TGTGCCAGCAGTTTACTGGGACCTCGGGGCACCGGGGAGCTGTTTTTT.

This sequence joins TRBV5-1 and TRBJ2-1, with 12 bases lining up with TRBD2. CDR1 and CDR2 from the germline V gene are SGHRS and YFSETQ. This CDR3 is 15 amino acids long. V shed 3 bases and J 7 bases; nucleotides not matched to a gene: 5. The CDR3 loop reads CASSWTSGTGNEQFF. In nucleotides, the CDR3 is TGCGCCAGCAGCTGGACTAGCGGGACGGGGAATGAGCAGTTCTTC. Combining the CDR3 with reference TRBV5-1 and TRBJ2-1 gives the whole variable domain KAGVTQTPRYLIKTRGQQVTLSCSPISGHRSVSWYQQTPGQGLQFLFEYFSETQRNKGNFPGRFSGRQFSNSRSEMNVSTLELGDSALYLCASSWTSGTGNEQFFGPGTRLTVL.

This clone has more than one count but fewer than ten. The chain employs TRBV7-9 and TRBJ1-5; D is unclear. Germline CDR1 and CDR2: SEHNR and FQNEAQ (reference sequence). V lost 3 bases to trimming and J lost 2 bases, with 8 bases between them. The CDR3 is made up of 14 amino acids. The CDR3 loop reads CASSLPEGNQPQHF. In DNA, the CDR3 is TGTGCCAGCAGCTTGCCAGAGGGCAATCAGCCCCAGCATTTT.

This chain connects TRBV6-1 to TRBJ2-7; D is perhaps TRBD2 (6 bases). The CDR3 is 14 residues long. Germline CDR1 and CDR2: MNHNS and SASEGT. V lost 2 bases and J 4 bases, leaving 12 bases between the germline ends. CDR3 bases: TGTGCCAGCAGTGAACGAGGGACTTGGTACGAGCAGTACTTC. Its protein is CASSERGTWYEQYF.

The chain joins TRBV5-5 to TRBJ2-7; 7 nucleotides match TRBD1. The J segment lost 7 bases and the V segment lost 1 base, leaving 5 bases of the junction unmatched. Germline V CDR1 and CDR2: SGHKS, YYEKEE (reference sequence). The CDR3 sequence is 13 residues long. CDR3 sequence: CASSLTGVGEQYF. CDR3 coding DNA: TGTGCCAGCAGCTTGACAGGGGTTGGGGAGCAGTACTTC. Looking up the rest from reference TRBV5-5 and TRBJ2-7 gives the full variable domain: DAGVTQSPTHLIKTRGQQVTLRCSPISGHKSVSWYQQVLGQGPQFIFQYYEKEERGRGNFPDRFSARQFPNYSSELNVNALLLGDSALYLCASSLTGVGEQYFGPGTRLTVT.

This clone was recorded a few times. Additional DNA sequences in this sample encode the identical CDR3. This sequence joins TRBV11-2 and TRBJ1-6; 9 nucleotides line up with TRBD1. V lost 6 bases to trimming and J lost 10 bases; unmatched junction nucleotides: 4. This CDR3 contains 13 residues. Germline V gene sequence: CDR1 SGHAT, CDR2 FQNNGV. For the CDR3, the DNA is TGTGCCAGCAGAGGACAGGGGTACTCACCCCTCCACTTT. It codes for CASRGQGYSPLHF.

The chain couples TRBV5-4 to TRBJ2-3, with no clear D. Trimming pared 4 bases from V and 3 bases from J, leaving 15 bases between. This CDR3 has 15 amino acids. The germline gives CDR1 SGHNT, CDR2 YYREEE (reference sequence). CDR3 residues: CASSSPAKGTDTQYF. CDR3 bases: TGTGCCAGCAGCAGCCCGGCCAAAGGGACAGATACGCAGTATTTT.

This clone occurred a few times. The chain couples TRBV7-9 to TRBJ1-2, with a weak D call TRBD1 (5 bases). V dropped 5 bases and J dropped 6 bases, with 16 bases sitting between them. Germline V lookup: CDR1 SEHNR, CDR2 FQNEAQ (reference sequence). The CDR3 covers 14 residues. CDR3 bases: TGTGCCAGCAGCCCCCAAGGAGGGGCGAATGGCTACACCTTC. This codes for CASSPQGGANGYTF.

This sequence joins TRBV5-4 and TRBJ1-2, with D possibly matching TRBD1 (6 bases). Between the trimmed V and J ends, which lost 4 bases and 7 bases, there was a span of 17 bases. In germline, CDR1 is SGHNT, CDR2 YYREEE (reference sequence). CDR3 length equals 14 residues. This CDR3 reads CASSRLTGLGGYTF. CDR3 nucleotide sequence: TGTGCCAGCAGCCGGCTTACAGGGTTAGGTGGCTACACCTTC.

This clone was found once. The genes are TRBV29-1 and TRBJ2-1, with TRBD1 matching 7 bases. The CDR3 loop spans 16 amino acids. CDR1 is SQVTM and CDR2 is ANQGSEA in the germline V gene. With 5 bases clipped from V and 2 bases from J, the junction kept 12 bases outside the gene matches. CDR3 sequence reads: CSVPPLGGLTYNEQFF. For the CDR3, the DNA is TGCAGCGTTCCTCCCTTAGGGGGCCTTACCTACAATGAGCAGTTCTTC.

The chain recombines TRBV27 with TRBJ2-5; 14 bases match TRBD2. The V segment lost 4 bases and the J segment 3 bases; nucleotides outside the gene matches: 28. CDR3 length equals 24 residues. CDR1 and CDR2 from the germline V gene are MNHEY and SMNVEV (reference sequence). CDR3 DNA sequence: TGTGCCAGCAGTTCGGTATCGGAAGGGGACCCTACTTCGACTAGCGGGGGGGTGGAAGAGACCCAGTACTTC. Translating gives CASSSVSEGDPTSTSGGVEETQYF.

The CDR3 loop is CASSLEASGGFEQFF. The CDR3 coding sequence is TGTGCCAGCAGCTTAGAAGCCAGCGGGGGATTCGAGCAGTTCTTC. The chain uses TRBV11-2 and TRBJ2-1; the match to TRBD2 covers 8 bases. The CDR3 totals 15 residues. Trimming removed 0 bases from V and 10 bases from J; junction bases left unmatched: 8. Germline CDR1 and CDR2: SGHAT and FQNNGV.

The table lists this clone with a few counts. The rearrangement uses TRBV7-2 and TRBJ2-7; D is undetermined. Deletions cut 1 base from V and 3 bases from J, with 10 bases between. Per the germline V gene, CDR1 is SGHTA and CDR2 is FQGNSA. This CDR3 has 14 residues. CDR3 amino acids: CASSLGLGGYEQYF. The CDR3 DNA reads TGTGCCAGCAGCTTAGGGTTAGGTGGCTACGAGCAGTACTTC.

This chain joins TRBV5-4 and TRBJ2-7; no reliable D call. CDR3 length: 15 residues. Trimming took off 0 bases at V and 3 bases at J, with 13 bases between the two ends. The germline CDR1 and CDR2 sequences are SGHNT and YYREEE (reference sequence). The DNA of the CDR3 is TGTGCCAGCAGCTTGGCCCTAGGGCACGACTACGAGCAGTACTTC. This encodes CASSLALGHDYEQYF.

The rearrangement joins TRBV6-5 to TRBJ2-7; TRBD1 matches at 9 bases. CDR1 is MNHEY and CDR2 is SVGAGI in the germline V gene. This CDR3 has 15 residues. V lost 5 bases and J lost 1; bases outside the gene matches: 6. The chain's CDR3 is CASSPTGTGSYEQYF. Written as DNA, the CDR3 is TGTGCCAGCAGTCCCACCGGGACAGGGTCCTACGAGCAGTACTTC.

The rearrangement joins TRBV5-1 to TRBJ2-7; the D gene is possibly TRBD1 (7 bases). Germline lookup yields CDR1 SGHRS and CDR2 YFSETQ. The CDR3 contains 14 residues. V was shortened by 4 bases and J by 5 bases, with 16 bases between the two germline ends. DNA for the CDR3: TGCGCCAGCAGCCCCAGGGGGGAAGGGAACGAGCAGTACTTC. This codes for CASSPRGEGNEQYF.

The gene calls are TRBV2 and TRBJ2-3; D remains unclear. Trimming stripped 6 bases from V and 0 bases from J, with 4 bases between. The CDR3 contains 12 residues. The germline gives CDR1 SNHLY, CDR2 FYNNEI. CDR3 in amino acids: CASSLSTDTQYF. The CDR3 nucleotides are TGTGCCAGCAGCCTTAGCACAGATACGCAGTATTTT.

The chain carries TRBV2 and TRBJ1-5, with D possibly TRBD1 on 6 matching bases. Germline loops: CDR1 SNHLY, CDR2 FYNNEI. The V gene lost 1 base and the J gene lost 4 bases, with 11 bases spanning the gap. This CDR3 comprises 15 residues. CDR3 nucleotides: TGTGCCAGCAGTGAAGACGGACAGCGTAATCAGCCCCAGCATTTT. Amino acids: CASSEDGQRNQPQHF.

The CDR3 loop reads CAWGAGEYEQYF. CDR3 bases: TGTGCCTGGGGCGCGGGGGAGTACGAGCAGTACTTC. V usage is TRBV30 and J usage is TRBJ2-7; 7 bases line up with TRBD2. Looked up from germline, CDR1 is GTSNPN and CDR2 is SVGIG (reference sequence). The CDR3 extends over 12 amino acids. V lost 5 bases, J lost 4 bases, and 5 bases stayed unmatched.

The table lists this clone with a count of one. CDR3 loop: CAIGAADTEAFF. The CDR3 bases are TGTGCCATCGGGGCCGCGGACACTGAAGCTTTCTTT. This chain joins TRBV6-5 and TRBJ1-1; TRBD1 is a possible D gene (5 bases). V gave up 10 bases and J gave up 3 bases, with 12 bases separating them. The CDR3 runs 12 residues. Germline V gene data show CDR1 as MNHEY and CDR2 as SVGAGI.

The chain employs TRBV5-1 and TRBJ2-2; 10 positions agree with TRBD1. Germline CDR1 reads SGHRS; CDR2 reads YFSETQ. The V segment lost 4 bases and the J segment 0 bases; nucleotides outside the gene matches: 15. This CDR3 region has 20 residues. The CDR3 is CASSRYRQGATGANTGELFF. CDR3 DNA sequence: TGCGCCAGCAGCCGCTACCGACAGGGGGCTACGGGGGCGAACACCGGGGAGCTGTTTTTT.

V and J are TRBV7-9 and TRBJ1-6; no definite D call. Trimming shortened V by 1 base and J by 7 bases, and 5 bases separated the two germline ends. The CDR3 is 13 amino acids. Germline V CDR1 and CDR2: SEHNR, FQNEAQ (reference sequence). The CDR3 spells CASSLEANSPLHF. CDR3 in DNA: TGTGCCAGCAGCTTAGAAGCAAATTCACCCCTCCACTTT.

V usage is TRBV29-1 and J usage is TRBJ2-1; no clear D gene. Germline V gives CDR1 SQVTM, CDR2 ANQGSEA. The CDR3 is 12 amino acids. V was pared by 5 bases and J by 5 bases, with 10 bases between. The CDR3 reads CSVTTWNNEQFF. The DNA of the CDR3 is TGCAGCGTTACAACTTGGAACAATGAGCAGTTCTTC.

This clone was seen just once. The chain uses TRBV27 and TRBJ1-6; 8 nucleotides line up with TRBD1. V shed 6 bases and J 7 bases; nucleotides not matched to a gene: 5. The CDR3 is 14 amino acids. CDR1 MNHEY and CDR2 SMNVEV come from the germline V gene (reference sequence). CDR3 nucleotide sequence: TGTGCCAGCAGGCCCGGGACAGGAAATTCACCCCTCCACTTT. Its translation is CASRPGTGNSPLHF.